A single sample gave rise to the 24 T cell receptor beta chains below, sequenced in a study of T cells in Graves' hyperthyroidism and ophthalmopathy. The CDR3 regions of TCR beta were amplified from RNA transcripts. During a first-round RT-PCR of the TCR CDR3, the HTBI primer set was used. Each CDR3 protein is one row after TCRdb ran MiXCR on the multiplex PCR reads. The sample yields roughly 170,000 distinct CDR3 sequences, approximately 15% seen once. Input material: blood. These receptors were collected from a woman aged 50 to 60 with Graves' hyperthyroidism.

This clonotype was seen at least ten times. The V and J genes are TRBV19 and TRBJ2-7; D is undetermined. The CDR3 sequence is 12 residues long. Trimming took 4 bases from V and 4 from J, leaving 8 bases between them. CDR1 and CDR2 (germline): LNHDA, SQIVND (reference sequence). CDR3 protein: CASSNTGYEQYF. For the CDR3, the DNA is TGTGCCAGTAGTAACACTGGATACGAGCAGTACTTC.

This clonotype was observed at least ten times. The chain employs TRBV28 and TRBJ2-7, with 11 bases aligning to TRBD1. Germline V gives CDR1 MDHEN, CDR2 SYDVKM. CDR3 length equals 15 residues. The J segment lost 3 bases and the V segment lost 6 bases, leaving 7 bases of the junction unmatched. CDR3 bases: TGTGCCAGCAGCGTAACCGGGACAGGGGGCTACGAGCAGTACTTC. Amino acid sequence: CASSVTGTGGYEQYF.

This clonotype was observed many times. The chain uses TRBV20-1 and TRBJ2-3; perhaps TRBD2 as D (7 bases). Germline-derived CDR1 and CDR2 are DFQATT and SNEGSKA (reference sequence). Trimming stripped 2 bases from V and 1 base from J, with 19 bases between. The CDR3 runs to 17 residues. For the CDR3, the DNA is TGCAGTGCTAGACCTGGGGGATGGCGGGGGCGCACAGATACGCAGTATTTT. Encoded protein: CSARPGGWRGRTDTQYF.

This clonotype was seen at least ten times. The gene calls are TRBV28 and TRBJ2-7; the D gene could be TRBD1 or TRBD2 (6 bases each). V was clipped by 3 bases and J by 4 bases, with 10 bases between them. The germline V gene encodes CDR1 MDHEN and CDR2 SYDVKM. The CDR3 contains 13 residues. The CDR3 protein is CASSFRGLYEQYF. CDR3 DNA sequence: TGTGCCAGCAGTTTTCGGGGGCTGTACGAGCAGTACTTC.

The sample holds many counts of this clonotype. The gene calls are TRBV20-1 and TRBJ2-3, with a tentative D call TRBD1 (5 bases). This CDR3 region has 14 residues. The V gene's germline CDR1 is DFQATT and CDR2 SNEGSKA (reference sequence). Trimming pared 7 bases from V and 6 bases from J, leaving 20 bases between. CDR3 DNA: TGCAGTGTAAGGGGTGGGGTTGGTTCGGATACGCAGTATTTT. It translates to CSVRGGVGSDTQYF.

At least ten counts were recorded for this clonotype. CDR3 bases: TGTGCCAGCAGCGTAGCAGGGCAGGGGGCAATTAACACCGGGGAGCTGTTTTTT. Protein: CASSVAGQGAINTGELFF. This sequence joins TRBV9 and TRBJ2-2, with TRBD1 matching over 8 bases. CDR1 is SGDLS, CDR2 YYNGEE, per germline. V shed 0 bases and J 2 bases; nucleotides not matched to a gene: 9. This CDR3 comprises 18 residues.

This clonotype was observed at least ten times. The chain uses TRBV6-5 and TRBJ1-2; D gene uncertain. The CDR3 spans 13 residues. V was cut by 0 bases and J by 0 bases, with 2 bases left in between. Germline loops: CDR1 MNHEY, CDR2 SVGAGI. For the CDR3, the DNA is TGTGCCAGCAGTTACTCGACTAACTATGGCTACACCTTC. It yields the protein CASSYSTNYGYTF.

Points on this clonotype: A junction boundary mismatches the germline segment, possibly from a read error. The V call is TRBV5-1, the J call TRBJ1-2; 9 nucleotides match TRBD1. CDR1 and CDR2 (germline): SGHRS, YFSETQ. This CDR3 has 14 residues. CDR3 in DNA: TGCGTCAGCAGCTCGACAGGGGGAAACTATGGCTACACCTTC. Encoded protein: CVSSSTGGNYGYTF. Full variable domain (rest looked up from reference TRBV5-1 and TRBJ1-2): KAGVTQTPRYLIKTRGQQVTLSCSPISGHRSVSWYQQTPGQGLQFLFEYFSETQRNKGNFPGRFSGRQFSNSRSEMNVSTLELGDSALYLCVSSSTGGNYGYTFGSGTRLTVV.

The V call is TRBV6-2 or TRBV6-3, the J call TRBJ1-6; unclear D gene. The CDR3 is 17 amino acids. Trimming stripped 5 bases from V and 7 bases from J, with 21 bases between. Germline CDR1 and CDR2: MNHEY and SVGEGT. The CDR3 sequence is CASSRSISRWRNSPLHF. As DNA, the CDR3 is TGTGCCAGCAGTCGATCGATCTCCCGGTGGAGGAATTCACCCCTCCACTTT.

The sample holds many counts of this clonotype. V gene TRBV19 combines with J gene TRBJ1-1, with 10 bases that match TRBD1. The ends lost 7 bases at V and 3 bases at J; junction bases unmatched: 11. The CDR3 loop spans 16 amino acids. Germline V CDR1 and CDR2: LNHDA, SQIVND (reference sequence). CDR3 loop: CASTNAWTGGHTEAFF. CDR3 DNA sequence: TGTGCCAGTACCAACGCCTGGACAGGGGGACACACTGAAGCTTTCTTT.

The chain carries TRBV5-1 and TRBJ2-7; no clear D gene. Germline V CDR1 and CDR2: SGHRS, YFSETQ. The CDR3 consists of 14 residues. The ends were cut back, 0 bases at V and 0 bases at J, with 7 bases in the middle. CDR3 residues: CASSLDGNSYEQYF. The CDR3 region has the DNA TGCGCCAGCAGCTTGGACGGCAACTCCTACGAGCAGTACTTC.

This clonotype has a count of ten or more. The V and J genes are TRBV19 and TRBJ1-1; 7 bases match TRBD1. The CDR3 runs to 15 residues. Per the germline V gene, CDR1 is LNHDA and CDR2 is SQIVND (reference sequence). Trimming removed 5 bases from V and 2 bases from J; junction bases left unmatched: 8. The DNA for the CDR3 is TGTGCCAGTAGTCTCCCGGGAGGGGGCAACACTGAAGCTTTCTTT. Its translation is CASSLPGGGNTEAFF.

This clonotype was seen repeatedly, ten times or more. Here the CDR3 DNA reads TGTGCCAGCAGTCTCGGACAGGGGGGCTACACCTTC. Amino acid sequence: CASSLGQGGYTF. The J gene is TRBJ1-2, the V gene TRBV28, with 9 nucleotides matching TRBD1. This CDR3 spans 12 amino acids. Losses at the gene ends were 5 bases for V and 8 bases for J; bases not matched to a gene: 3. Germline V CDR1 and CDR2: MDHEN, SYDVKM.

As to this clonotype: The junction and the germline gene differ at one end; a read error may be behind it. V usage is TRBV2 and J usage is TRBJ2-1, with D possibly matching TRBD1 (6 bases). Germline CDR1 is SNHLY and CDR2 is FYNNEI. This CDR3 is built from 13 residues. As DNA, the CDR3 is TGTGCCAGCAGGGAAGACAGGCAAGGAGAGCAGTTCTTC. Amino acids: CASREDRQGEQFF. Together with reference TRBV2 and TRBJ2-1, the CDR3 gives the full variable domain: EPEVTQTPSHQVTQMGQEVILRCVPISNHLYFYWYRQILGQKVEFLVSFYNNEISEKSEIFDDQFSVERPDGSNFTLKIRSTKLEDSAMYFCASREDRQGEQFFGPGTRLTVL.

In this sample, this clonotype turned up many times. The chain couples TRBV6-1 to TRBJ1-4, with D unresolved. The germline gives CDR1 MNHNS, CDR2 SASEGT. V lost 8 bases and J lost 2, with 18 bases in between. The CDR3 is made up of 16 amino acids. CDR3 sequence reads: CASGMGFSTTNEKLFF. The CDR3 region has the DNA TGTGCCAGCGGGATGGGATTCTCCACGACTAATGAAAAACTGTTTTTT.

Ten or more counts support this clonotype. The chain carries TRBV20-1 and TRBJ2-1; 10 bases are a match to TRBD2. After removal of 0 bases from V and 6 bases from J, the junction contained 5 bases not matched to a gene. The V gene's germline CDR1 is DFQATT and CDR2 SNEGSKA (reference sequence). The CDR3 has 15 amino acids. The chain's CDR3 is CSARDRAGGGNEQFF. Here the CDR3 DNA reads TGCAGTGCTAGAGATAGAGCGGGGGGGGGCAATGAGCAGTTCTTC.

This clonotype was seen many times. The V call is TRBV20-1, the J call TRBJ2-7; 15 bases match TRBD2. The ends lost 0 bases at V and 5 bases at J; junction bases unmatched: 5. CDR1 and CDR2 (germline): DFQATT, SNEGSKA (reference sequence). The length of the CDR3 is 16 residues. CDR3 DNA sequence: TGCAGTGCTAGAGATCGGGGACTAGCGGGGGGAGACGAGCAGTACTTC. It codes for CSARDRGLAGGDEQYF.

The V gene is TRBV12-3 or TRBV12-4, the J gene TRBJ2-1, with TRBD2 identical over 11 bases. Unmatched junction bases numbered 3, after V lost 2 bases and J lost 6 bases. This CDR3 region has 15 residues. The CDR3 DNA sequence: TGTGCCAGCAGTTTAAGGGGACTAGCGGTCAATGAGCAGTTCTTC. Protein product: CASSLRGLAVNEQFF.

The chain joins TRBV20-1 to TRBJ2-5; 9 positions match TRBD1. The CDR3 extends over 14 amino acids. Per the germline V gene, CDR1 is DFQATT and CDR2 is SNEGSKA (reference sequence). Trimming took 3 bases from V and 2 from J; bases not matched to a gene: 4. This CDR3 reads CSASLGQGQETQYF. The CDR3 bases are TGCAGTGCTAGCCTGGGACAGGGACAAGAGACCCAGTACTTC.

This clonotype was detected many times. The rearrangement joins TRBV7-9 to TRBJ1-4, with unresolved D. Germline V gene data show CDR1 as SEHNR and CDR2 as FQNEAQ (reference sequence). The V gene lost 2 bases and the J gene lost 7 bases, with 11 bases spanning the gap. This CDR3 is 14 amino acids long. For the CDR3, the DNA is TGTGCCAGCAGCTTATTTCCAGGATTTGAAAAACTGTTTTTT. Translated, it gives CASSLFPGFEKLFF. The full variable domain, its missing parts supplied by reference TRBV7-9 and TRBJ1-4, is DTGVSQNPRHKITKRGQNVTFRCDPISEHNRLYWYRQTLGQGPEFLTYFQNEAQLEKSRLLSDRFSAERPKGSFSTLEIQRTEQGDSAMYLCASSLFPGFEKLFFGSGTQLSVL.

There are a few counts of this clonotype. This chain uses TRBV4-2 with TRBJ2-1; TRBD2 agrees at 11 bases. The CDR3 totals 17 residues. After removal of 3 bases from V and 3 bases from J, the junction contained 7 bases not matched to a gene. Germline V gene sequence: CDR1 LGHNA, CDR2 YNFKEQ. The CDR3 bases are TGTGCCAGCAGCCACGAAATAGCGGGGGGGAACTACAATGAGCAGTTCTTC. It translates to CASSHEIAGGNYNEQFF.

The sample holds many counts of this clonotype. V usage is TRBV27 and J usage is TRBJ1-2; possible D gene TRBD1, 5 bases. V was cut by 3 bases and J by 8 bases, with 13 bases left in between. The CDR3 totals 13 residues. Germline V gives CDR1 MNHEY, CDR2 SMNVEV (reference sequence). CDR3 in amino acids: CASSLIGGGGYTF. The DNA for the CDR3 is TGTGCCAGCAGTTTGATCGGGGGTGGGGGCTACACCTTC.

This clonotype was picked up a small number of times. V usage is TRBV7-9 and J usage is TRBJ2-1, with 14 bases lining up with TRBD2. Unmatched junction bases numbered 18, after V lost 1 base and J lost 7 bases. Germline V CDR1 and CDR2: SEHNR, FQNEAQ (reference sequence). The CDR3 runs 21 residues. The CDR3 nucleotides read TGTGCCAGCAGCTTAGTCCCTCTCGGGACTAGCGGGGGAATATTAGGTAATGAGCAGTTCTTC. Its protein is CASSLVPLGTSGGILGNEQFF.

In its sample, this clonotype was seen many times. The chain combines TRBV6-1 with TRBJ2-5, with D possibly matching TRBD2 (6 bases). CDR3 length: 14 residues. Germline V gene sequence: CDR1 MNHNS, CDR2 SASEGT. V was cut by 8 bases and J by 4 bases, with 17 bases left in between. CDR3 nucleotide sequence: TGTGCCAGCGGGCGGGGCGGGCGAATAGAGACCCAGTACTTC. It is translated as CASGRGGRIETQYF.